The source of this T cell receptor (beta chain) is a study of T cell responses to AZD1222 COVID-19 vaccine. Broader study findings: At baseline, just a handful of AZD1222 recipients tested seropositive. Clonal diversity may have been underestimated, and the donors were mostly white British, with more females than males. In all cases, repertoires were sampled only after the peak T cell response.

Regarding this clone: Its antigen is not identified.

Germline V gene sequence: CDR1 SGDLS, CDR2 YYNGEE. V gave up 0 bases and J gave up 5 bases, with 9 bases separating them. CDR3 length: 13 amino acids. This table comes from immunoSEQ multiplex PCR, and its TCRdb copy is limited to in-frame clones, with some not included. The top ten hold about 3.2% of the sample, which has roughly 150,000 clones, around 88% seen once. This clonotype was obtained from an adult in good health. The chain recombines TRBV9 with TRBJ2-7; D ambiguous. Sample: peripheral blood, taken on day 0 of MenACWY control vaccination. CDR3 protein: CASSVAVRDEQYF. CDR3 DNA sequence: TGTGCCAGCAGCGTAGCTGTCCGGGACGAGCAGTACTTC.